These 13 T cell receptor beta chains originate from one sample sequenced in a study of T cells in women clearing cervical HPV infection. Only in-frame clones appear in the TCRdb table, and some are missing; sequencing was by immunoSEQ multiplex PCR. The sample table includes fewer than 35,000 clones. The sequenced sample was blood buffy coat. The source is a woman aged 18 to 75 with a cervical HPV16 infection that either progressed to CIN3+ or cleared (not recorded which).

Remarks on this clone: The observed sequence ends 3 residues before the CDR3 terminus, with the missing tail filled in from the germline J gene. This sequence joins TRBV30 and TRBJ1-1; 7 bases fit TRBD1. Germline CDR1 reads GTSNPN; CDR2 reads SVGIG (reference sequence). Unmatched junction bases numbered 2, after V lost 3 bases and J lost 1 base. The CDR3 runs 13 residues. Incomplete CDR3 DNA: TGTGCCTGGAGGGGACAGCAGAACACTGAA. The encoded protein is CAWRGQQNTE. The entire CDR3 protein is CAWRGQQNTEAFF.

About this clone itself: The read falls 3 residues short of the CDR3 end, and the missing part is taken from the germline J gene. This chain uses TRBV5-1 with TRBJ1-2; 8 nucleotides line up with TRBD1. Germline CDR1 SGHRS, CDR2 YFSETQ. Trimming at V came to 4 bases and at J to 3 bases, leaving 5 bases not matched to a gene. The CDR3 loop spans 14 amino acids. The CDR3 bases that were read are TGCGCCAGCAGCCGGGACAGGAGGGACTATGGC. Protein: CASSRDRRDYG. In full, the CDR3 reads CASSRDRRDYGYTF.

As for this clone: The CDR3 is cut off 3 residues early in the read; its end comes from the germline J gene. The V call is TRBV20-1, the J call TRBJ2-3; 8 nucleotides align to TRBD2. Germline CDR1 is DFQATT and CDR2 is SNEGSKA (reference sequence). CDR3 length: 14 amino acids. V lost 5 bases, J lost 2 bases, and 6 bases stayed unmatched. The covered CDR3 bases are TGCAGTGCTGCCCAGCGGGGGATCACAGATACG. It is translated as CSAAQRGITDT. The full CDR3 protein reads CSAAQRGITDTQYF.

This clone is called medium-sized based on its frequency. The missing CDR3 end, 3 residues past where the read stops, is filled in from the germline J gene. The chain is built from TRBV12-3 or TRBV12-4 and TRBJ2-5; 14 bases line up with TRBD2. CDR3 length: 16 residues. J lost 1 base, V lost 6 bases, and 4 bases had no gene match. The part of the CDR3 DNA that was read is TGTGCCAGCAGAAGGACTAGCGGGGGGAGCCAAGAGACC. This sequence encodes CASRRTSGGSQET. The full-length CDR3 reads as CASRRTSGGSQETQYF.

Points on this clone: Sequencing ends 3 residues short of the CDR3 end; the germline J gene provides the rest. The chain carries TRBV2 and TRBJ1-6; 8 nucleotides align to TRBD1. Unmatched junction bases numbered 6, after V lost 7 bases and J lost 7 bases. The CDR3 covers 14 residues. Germline CDR1 and CDR2: SNHLY and FYNNEI. The part of the CDR3 DNA that was read is TGTGCCAGCACCCGGACAGGGAAAAATTCACCC. This codes for CASTRTGKNSP. The entire CDR3 sequence reads CASTRTGKNSPLHF. Looking up the rest from reference TRBV2 and TRBJ1-6 gives the full variable domain: EPEVTQTPSHQVTQMGQEVILRCVPISNHLYFYWYRQILGQKVEFLVSFYNNEISEKSEIFDDQFSVERPDGSNFTLKIRSTKLEDSAMYFCASTRTGKNSPLHFGNGTRLTVT.

With respect to this clone: The read terminates 3 residues before the CDR3 end, so the remaining end is supplied by the germline J gene. The V call is TRBV10-3, the J call TRBJ2-7, with 8 bases that match TRBD2. V dropped 8 bases and J dropped 1; count of bases not matched to a gene: 13. The CDR3 is 16 amino acids. The germline V gene has CDR1 ENHRY and CDR2 SYGVKD. CDR3 protein: CAISGTGGGTSYEQYF. The DNA read from the CDR3 is TGTGCCATCTCGGGCACGGGGGGGGGCACTTCCTACGAG.

Concerning this clone itself: Coverage ceases 3 residues before the CDR3 finishes, and the germline J gene fills in the end. The same CDR3 arises from other DNA sequences in this sample as well. V and J are TRBV7-2 and TRBJ1-3; D perhaps matches TRBD1 (6 bases). This CDR3 is built from 14 residues. Trimming took off 3 bases at V and 2 bases at J, with 8 bases between the two ends. CDR1 and CDR2 from the germline V gene are SGHTA and FQGNSA. The CDR3 spells CASSLGAPGNTIYF. The CDR3 bases that were read are TGTGCCAGCAGCTTGGGGGCCCCTGGAAACACC.

As for this clone: The CDR3 end is not reached by the read, which stops 3 residues before it; the germline J gene fills it in. The chain carries TRBV5-1 and TRBJ2-3; a possible D gene is TRBD2 (5 bases). V lost 1 base and J 3 bases, leaving 15 bases between the germline ends. Germline assignment: CDR1 SGHRS and CDR2 YFSETQ. The CDR3 has 16 residues. The sequenced part of the CDR3 DNA is TGCGCCAGCAGCTTGCTAGCACTAGTGGGTACAGATACG. Translation: CASSLLALVGTDT. The whole CDR3 region reads CASSLLALVGTDTQYF.

Comments on this clone: The read gets to within 3 residues of the CDR3 end, and the germline J gene fills in the rest. The chain joins TRBV10-3 to TRBJ2-3; D remains ambiguous. Germline CDR1 is ENHRY and CDR2 is SYGVKD. CDR3 length equals 17 residues. The part of the CDR3 DNA that was read is TGTGCCATCAGTGAGTCTCTGGCAGCCTATAGCAATCAGCCG. Its translation: CAISESLAAYSNQP. The full CDR3 reads CAISESLAAYSNQPQYF.

In the case of this clone: Read sequence stops 3 residues before the CDR3 end, and the germline J gene provides the missing end. The V call is TRBV5-1, the J call TRBJ2-3, with a tentative D call TRBD1 (6 bases). With 4 bases removed from V and 5 bases from J, the gap between germline ends came to 11 bases. Germline values: CDR1 SGHRS, CDR2 YFSETQ. This CDR3 region has 13 residues. The CDR3 loop is CASSTQGIDTQYF. CDR3 DNA, as far as it was read: TGCGCCAGCAGCACACAGGGTATAGATACG.

As for this clone: The DNA ends 3 residues before the CDR3 does, and the rest of the CDR3 is filled in from the germline J gene. This chain joins TRBV30 and TRBJ2-3; TRBD2 aligns across 10 bases. Trimming removed 0 bases from V and 2 bases from J; junction bases left unmatched: 5. In germline, CDR1 is GTSNPN, CDR2 SVGIG (reference sequence). The length of the CDR3 is 16 residues. The CDR3 here is CAWSVRGLAPTDTQYF. The CDR3 bases that were read are TGTGCCTGGAGTGTCCGGGGACTAGCGCCCACAGATACG. Looking up the rest from reference TRBV30 and TRBJ2-3 gives the full variable domain: SQTIHQWPATLVQPVGSPLSLECTVEGTSNPNLYWYRQAAGRGLQLLFYSVGIGQISSEVPQNLSASRPQDRQFILSSKKLLLSDSGFYLCAWSVRGLAPTDTQYFGPGTRLTVL.

On this clone: The read ends 3 residues shy of where the CDR3 ends; the end is completed using the germline J gene. J is TRBJ2-3 and V is TRBV19; tentative D call: TRBD1 (5 bases). V was shortened by 4 bases and J by 3 bases, with 8 bases between the two germline ends. Germline CDR1 and CDR2: LNHDA and SQIVND (reference sequence). There are 13 residues in the CDR3. CDR3 protein: CASSRAGTDTQYF. CDR3 bases read: TGTGCCAGTAGTAGGGCAGGGACAGATACG. The whole variable domain, filled in from reference TRBV19 and TRBJ2-3, reads DGGITQSPKYLFRKEGQNVTLSCEQNLNHDAMYWYRQDPGQGLRLIYYSQIVNDFQKGDIAEGYSVSREKKESFPLTVTSAQKNPTAFYLCASSRAGTDTQYFGPGTRLTVL.

In regard to this clone: The CDR3 is cut off 3 residues early in the read; its end comes from the germline J gene. The chain links TRBV18 to TRBJ1-4, with 7 bases matching TRBD1. This CDR3 spans 15 amino acids. CDR1 and CDR2 (germline): KGHSH, LQKENI. The covered CDR3 bases are TGTGCCAGCTCAGGGGGACAGCGAGATAATTCACCA. This gives the protein CASSGGQRDNSP. The whole CDR3 is CASSGGQRDNSPLFF.